This TCR beta chain was sequenced during a study of T cells expressing NK-cell markers. General study points: These same clonotypes (in a handful of donors) also led the CD3+CD56-NKG2C+ fraction.

Of note for this clonotype: Its antigen is unidentified.

Reprocessing the 5' RACE reads, TCRdb reports a single entry for every CDR3 protein and omits DNA. The listing records about 400,000 distinct CDR3 sequences. The CDR3 loop spans 14 amino acids. CDR1 is SGHNT, CDR2 YYREEE, per germline (reference sequence). This receptor was obtained from a woman aged 45-60 years in good health. The V call is TRBV5-4, the J call TRBJ2-1; the TCRdb D gene call, TRBD2, has no DNA to confirm it. Sequencing input: blood T cells: a sorted CD56 or NKG2C T cell subset, CD4+ or CD8+ T cells, or bulk PBMC T cells (not recorded which). The CDR3 here is CASSPGLAGVRQFF.